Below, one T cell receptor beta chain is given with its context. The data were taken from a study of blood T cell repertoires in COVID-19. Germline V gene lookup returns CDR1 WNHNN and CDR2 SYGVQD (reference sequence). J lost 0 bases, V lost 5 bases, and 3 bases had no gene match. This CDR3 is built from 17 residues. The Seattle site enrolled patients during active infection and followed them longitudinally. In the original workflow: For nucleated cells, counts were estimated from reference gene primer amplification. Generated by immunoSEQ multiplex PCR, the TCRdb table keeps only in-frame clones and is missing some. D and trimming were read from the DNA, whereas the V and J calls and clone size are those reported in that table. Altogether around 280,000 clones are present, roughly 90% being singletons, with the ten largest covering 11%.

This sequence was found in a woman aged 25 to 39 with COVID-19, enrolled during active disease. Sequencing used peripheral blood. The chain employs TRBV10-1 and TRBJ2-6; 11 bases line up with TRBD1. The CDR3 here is CASSTGTGGSGANVLTF. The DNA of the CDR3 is TGCGCCAGCAGTACCGGGACAGGGGGCTCTGGGGCCAACGTCCTGACTTTC.